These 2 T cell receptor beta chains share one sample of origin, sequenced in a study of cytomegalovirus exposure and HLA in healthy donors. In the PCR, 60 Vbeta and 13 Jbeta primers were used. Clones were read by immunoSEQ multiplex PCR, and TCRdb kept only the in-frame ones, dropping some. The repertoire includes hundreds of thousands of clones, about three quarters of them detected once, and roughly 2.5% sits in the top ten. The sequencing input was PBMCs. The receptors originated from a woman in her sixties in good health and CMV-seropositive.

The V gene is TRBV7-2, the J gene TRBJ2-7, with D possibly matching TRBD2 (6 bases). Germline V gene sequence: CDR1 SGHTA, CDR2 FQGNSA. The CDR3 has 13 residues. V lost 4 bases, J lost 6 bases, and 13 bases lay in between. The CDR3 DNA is TGTGCCAGCAGCTCCCAGGAGGGGTCCGAGCAGTACTTC. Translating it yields CASSSQEGSEQYF. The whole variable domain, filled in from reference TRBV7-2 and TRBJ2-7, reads GAGVSQSPSNKVTEKGKDVELRCDPISGHTALYWYRQSLGQGLEFLIYFQGNSAPDKSGLPSDRFSAERTGGSVSTLTIQRTQQEDSAVYLCASSSQEGSEQYFGPGTRLTVT.

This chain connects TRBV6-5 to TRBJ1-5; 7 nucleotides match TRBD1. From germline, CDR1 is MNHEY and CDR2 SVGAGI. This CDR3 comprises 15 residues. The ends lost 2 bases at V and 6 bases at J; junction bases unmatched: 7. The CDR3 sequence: CASSYQQGLGQPQHF. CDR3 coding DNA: TGTGCCAGCAGTTACCAACAGGGGTTGGGTCAGCCCCAGCATTTT.